The present T cell receptor (beta chain) was sequenced within a study of blood T cell repertoires in COVID-19. Some clones are missing from TCRdb's copy, which holds only in-frame ones; the method was immunoSEQ multiplex PCR. The data contain fewer than 350,000 clones, roughly 89% of them singletons. Germline loops: CDR1 SGHRS, CDR2 YFSETQ. The CDR3 is made up of 15 amino acids. With V trimmed by 3 bases and J by 1 base, 5 bases remained unmatched. Clinical histories supplied by participants themselves formed the basis of cohort assignment. The V gene is TRBV5-1, the J gene TRBJ2-7; 9 bases align to TRBD1. This TCR was sampled from a woman under 30 with acute COVID-19. The material sequenced was PBMCs or T cells enriched from blood (not recorded which). The DNA for the CDR3 is TGCGCCAGCAGCTGGGACAGGGAAAGGTCCTACGAGCAGTACTTC. This translates into CASSWDRERSYEQYF.